In its sample, the clone carrying this TCR beta chain ranks as medium-sized (0.01 to 0.1%). The data were taken from a study of metastatic and nonmetastatic thyroid tumors. CDR1 is MNHNS, CDR2 SASEGT, per germline. CDR3 length equals 14 residues. V dropped 5 bases and J dropped 8 bases, with 16 bases sitting between them. From the PCR reads, TCRdb re-called clones with MiXCR. The sample carries 45,000 or so clones, 3.5% to 5% recorded once. Until they underwent thyroid surgery, no patient had received any treatment. This receptor was identified in a female donor with papillary thyroid cancer or a benign thyroid nodule (not recorded which). Some clones in this sample may be carry-over from other donors' samples. The sequencing sample was made of blood. The gene calls are TRBV6-1 and TRBJ2-1; no firm D call. The CDR3 loop is CASSIEIGPDEQFF. The CDR3 DNA sequence: TGTGCCAGCAGTATAGAGATAGGGCCAGATGAGCAGTTCTTC.